This T cell receptor (beta chain) was observed in a study of regulatory T cells in long-lasting Graves disease. The study, taken as a whole, reports: Preferential use of TRBV28, TRBJ1-2 and TRBJ2-5 was seen in persistent disease.

V was pared by 2 bases and J by 0 bases, with 13 bases between. The CDR3 covers 16 residues. Germline V gene lookup returns CDR1 MDHEN and CDR2 SYDVKM. The time point denotes: newly diagnosed GD, antithyroid drugs for less than 3 months. PBMC-extracted RNA yielded the TCR library. EDTA tubes received nine milliliters of collected peripheral blood. CDR3-region Arm-PCR and iRepertoire HTBI primers produced the TCR beta libraries. TCRdb re-derived calls from the multiplex PCR reads in MiXCR, one entry per CDR3 protein. The sample lists some 350,000 distinct CDR3 sequences; about a sixth were seen once. This clonotype was recorded at least ten times. Its antigen is still unknown. The same data also contributed to another study, on T cells in Graves' hyperthyroidism and ophthalmopathy. That source adds: It was uncontrolled infection, other autoimmune disease, pregnancy or lactation that excluded patients. In the first-round RT-PCR of the TCR CDR3, the HTBI primer set was used.

This receptor was obtained from a woman in her late teens or twenties with Graves disease. The sample was peripheral blood mononuclear cells (PBMCs), taken at new diagnosis, from a patient treated with antithyroid drugs. The rearrangement joins TRBV28 to TRBJ2-5; D is perhaps TRBD1 or TRBD2 (5 bases each). The CDR3 reads CASSLRLGTDQETQYF. DNA for the CDR3: TGTGCCAGCAGTTTACGACTCGGGACCGACCAAGAGACCCAGTACTTC.